This T cell receptor (beta chain) was sequenced during a study of shared clonotypes between healthy human individuals. TCRdb's table, derived via immunoSEQ multiplex PCR, lists solely in-frame clones and lacks some. Here the sample spans some 300,000 clones, roughly 80% being singletons. What was sequenced was memory CD4+ T cells sorted from blood. Subset denoted: CD45RA-negative fraction. This clonotype was obtained from a man between 25 and 39 years old in good health.

In DNA form, the CDR3 reads TGTGCCAGCAGCGAACTACAGGGGAACATTCAGTACTTC. Protein sequence: CASSELQGNIQYF. This rearrangement joins TRBV9 to TRBJ2-4; 7 bases map to TRBD1. Germline CDR1 reads SGDLS; CDR2 reads YYNGEE. V was clipped by 3 bases and J by 7 bases; unmatched bases: 4. The CDR3 is 13 amino acids.